Listed below are T cell receptor beta chains from one sample, sequenced in a study of blood T cells in healthy people across ages. TCRdb processed the 5' RACE reads anew with MiXCR; each CDR3 protein has one entry. The table lists 1.4 million to 1.5 million distinct CDR3 sequences, around 42% of them singletons. The sequenced material came from blood. The source of these receptors is a woman aged 18-35 years in good health. The CDR3 runs from the conserved cysteine through the conserved F or W. D genes are given only for firm matches. Size values are once, few and many counts, or a class for expanded clones, and some rows have none.

j_call,clone_size,cdr3_length,v_call,d_call,cdr3_nt,cdr3_aa
TRBJ2-7,-,14,TRBV15,-,TGTGCCACCAGCAGAGATTCGGGCAGCCTAGAGCAGTACTTC,CATSRDSGSLEQYF
TRBJ2-5,-,12,TRBV6-5,-,TGTGCCAGCAGTTACGACGGGACTCGCCGGTACTTC,CASSYDGTRRYF
TRBJ2-3,few,14,TRBV25-1,-,TGTGCCAGCAGTGAATATTCGCTAGCGGATACGCAGTATTTT,CASSEYSLADTQYF
TRBJ2-1,-,15,TRBV7-2,-,TGTGCCAGCAGCGGACAGTCCACTTTCGACAAGGAGCAGTTCTTC,CASSGQSTFDKEQFF
TRBJ2-1,few,11,TRBV12-3/TRBV12-4,-,TGTGCCAGCAGCTGGGACGCAGAGCAGTTCTTC,CASSWDAEQFF
TRBJ2-5,-,12,TRBV6-1,-,TGTGCGGGGCAAGCGGGCCACAATGAGCAGTACTTC,CAGQAGHNEQYF
TRBJ2-5,-,15,TRBV9,-,TGTGCCAGCAGCGCCTTTAGCGGTGGGGGGGAGACCCAGTACTTC,CASSAFSGGGETQYF
TRBJ2-3,-,16,TRBV5-1,-,TGCGCCAGCAGCTTGGAAGGTGTAACGGGGACAGATACGCAGTATTTT,CASSLEGVTGTDTQYF
TRBJ2-1,once,15,TRBV6-5,TRBD2,TGTGCCAGCAGTTACTCGGGCGGGAGGGCCAATGAGCAGTTCTTC,CASSYSGGRANEQFF
TRBJ2-3,-,12,TRBV14,-,TGTGCCAGCAGCAAGGTCCCAGATACGCAGTATTTT,CASSKVPDTQYF
TRBJ2-7,few,13,TRBV20-1,TRBD2,TGCAGTGCTGGGACTAGCGGGAGAAGCGAGCAGTACTTC,CSAGTSGRSEQYF
TRBJ1-4,few,15,TRBV7-9,-,TGTGCCAGCAGCCCAACAGGGCCATCTAATGAAAAACTGTTTTTT,CASSPTGPSNEKLFF
TRBJ1-2,-,17,TRBV10-3,TRBD1,TGTGCCATCAGTGAGACCGGACCTGGGACAGGGATGGGAGGCTACACCTTC,CAISETGPGTGMGGYTF
TRBJ2-1,-,15,TRBV28,-,TGTGCCAGCAGTTTTATCGGGGGACTGTACAATGAGCAGTTCTTC,CASSFIGGLYNEQFF